These T cell receptor beta chains were read from a single sample in a study of glioma-infiltrating T cells. Each CDR3 protein gets one entry after TCRdb re-called the multiplex PCR reads with MiXCR. The sample includes around 390,000 distinct CDR3 sequences, 41% of them seen just once. Material: glioma tissue, nonneoplastic brain tissue, or PBMCs (not recorded which). Receptor source: a human donor with low-grade glioma or glioblastoma, undergoing nonglioma brain surgery, or in good health (not recorded which). The CDR3 runs from the conserved cysteine through the conserved F or W. Each record gives: D gene, clone size, J gene, V gene, CDR3 DNA, CDR3 protein. The D gene is left open where the match is weak. Clone size is not always given. Where it is, it says once, few, many or a class for expanded clones.

NA	NA	TRBJ1-1	TRBV28	TGTGCCAGCAGTCCACGGGGGAATGAAGCTTTCTTT	CASSPRGNEAFF
NA	NA	TRBJ2-6	TRBV7-3	TGTGCCAGCAGCTTAAGGTCCTCTGGGGCCAACGTCCTGACTTTC	CASSLRSSGANVLTF
TRBD1	NA	TRBJ1-2	TRBV6-2/TRBV6-3	TGTGCCAGCAGGACATCTGGACAGGGGCACTATGGCTACACCTTC	CASRTSGQGHYGYTF
TRBD2	once	TRBJ2-1	TRBV4-1	TGCGCCAGCAGCCAAGGTATCGCGGGAGGCCACAATGAGCAGTTCTTC	CASSQGIAGGHNEQFF
NA	NA	TRBJ1-4	TRBV5-1	TGCGCCAGCAGCTTGGGGGCAGGTTCGGGTGAAAAACTGTTTTTT	CASSLGAGSGEKLFF
NA	NA	TRBJ2-7	TRBV10-3	TGTGCCATCAGTGAGTCGGGCAGGACCAGCTCCTACGAGCAGTACTTC	CAISESGRTSSYEQYF
TRBD1	NA	TRBJ2-7	TRBV7-6	TGTGCCAGCAGCTGGGGACAGTCTATCCTCTACGAACAGTACTTC	CASSWGQSILYEQYF
NA	NA	TRBJ2-1	TRBV7-2	TGTGCCAGCAGCTTGCCCAGCCGGGAGTGCCCTTTCTTC	CASSLPSRECPFF
NA	NA	TRBJ1-2	TRBV28	TGTGCCAGCAGCAAGGACACCCCAAATTATAACTATGGCTACACCTTC	CASSKDTPNYNYGYTF
NA	NA	TRBJ1-5	TRBV25-1	TGTGCCAGCAGTGGGGGTGGAAATAAGCCCAAGCATTTT	CASSGGGNKPKHF
NA	NA	TRBJ1-1	TRBV6-4	TGTGCCAGCAGTGAGGACAACACTGAAGCTTTCTTT	CASSEDNTEAFF
TRBD1	NA	TRBJ2-3	TRBV11-2	TGTGCCAGCAGCTGGCCGGGACAGAGCACAGATACGCAGTATTTT	CASSWPGQSTDTQYF
TRBD1	few	TRBJ2-3	TRBV5-1	TGCGCCAGCAGCCTCACGACAGGGGGCCTCAAGGATACGCAGTATTTT	CASSLTTGGLKDTQYF
NA	many	TRBJ1-5	TRBV27	TGTGCCAGCAGTTTATCTAGGGGGGCGAATCAGCCCCAGCATTTT	CASSLSRGANQPQHF
NA	few	TRBJ1-5	TRBV4-1	TGCGCCAGCAGCCAAGATTTATGGCAGCCCCAGCATTTT	CASSQDLWQPQHF